Shown below are 15 T cell receptor beta chains from a single sample sequenced in a study of lymphopenia after photon versus proton radiotherapy (dated by TCRdb to the late 2010s). Libraries were prepared through the immunoSEQ multiplex PCR assay. Here the immuneACCESS table is served through TCRdb, limited to in-frame sequences with V and J called. Missing clones are a known gap in these copies; in checked studies unresolved V genes cover under half, and the rest lacks a known reason. This sample holds tens of thousands of clones; about four fifths were observed only once. The ten largest clones represent about 1.3% of the sample. The input for sequencing was peripheral blood, taken from a patient treated with proton-based radiotherapy. Receptors were obtained from a man aged 55 to 70 with pancreatic cancer.

This chain uses TRBV11-2 with TRBJ2-2; 9 bases fit TRBD1. The germline V gene has CDR1 SGHAT and CDR2 FQNNGV. The V and J ends lost 3 bases and 4 bases, in that order; junction bases with no gene match: 6. CDR3 length: 16 amino acids. The CDR3 is CASSLGTGFRTGELFF. For the CDR3, the DNA is TGTGCCAGCAGCTTGGGGACAGGGTTCCGCACCGGGGAGCTGTTTTTT.

V is TRBV29-1 and J is TRBJ1-2; TRBD1 matches at 7 bases. The junction had 8 bases not matched to a gene; V was cut back by 4 bases and J by 3 bases. Germline CDR1 reads SQVTM; CDR2 reads ANQGSEA. The CDR3 has 14 amino acids. The DNA for the CDR3 is TGCAGCGTTGCCCAAACAGGGGAGGACTATGGCTACACCTTC. Its translation is CSVAQTGEDYGYTF.

The chain carries TRBV6-5 and TRBJ2-2, with 7 bases identical to TRBD1. Germline V gene sequence: CDR1 MNHEY, CDR2 SVGAGI. The V and J ends lost 5 bases and 2 bases, in that order; junction bases with no gene match: 5. This CDR3 has 15 residues. The CDR3 nucleotides read TGTGCCAGCAGTCAGGGACAGAGCAACACCGGGGAGCTGTTTTTT. This sequence encodes CASSQGQSNTGELFF.

This clone was counted once. This rearrangement joins TRBV2 to TRBJ1-2; no firm D call. Looked up from germline, CDR1 is SNHLY and CDR2 is FYNNEI. The CDR3 has 13 amino acids. V was shortened by 8 bases and J by 2 bases, with 12 bases between the two germline ends. In DNA form, the CDR3 reads TGTGCCAGCGCCCAACAGCAGAACTATGGCTACACCTTC. It yields the protein CASAQQQNYGYTF.

The rearrangement uses TRBV29-1 and TRBJ1-1; TRBD1 might be the D (5 bases). The ends were cut back, 7 bases at V and 1 base at J, with 16 bases in the middle. CDR1 and CDR2 (germline): SQVTM, ANQGSEA. The CDR3 length is 14 residues. The CDR3 here is CSAGIGAKNTEAFF. The CDR3 DNA reads TGCAGCGCTGGAATTGGGGCGAAGAACACTGAAGCTTTCTTT. Combining the CDR3 with reference TRBV29-1 and TRBJ1-1 gives the whole variable domain SAVISQKPSRDICQRGTSLTIQCQVDSQVTMMFWYRQQPGQSLTLIATANQGSEATYESGFVIDKFPISRPNLTFSTLTVSNMSPEDSSIYLCSAGIGAKNTEAFFGQGTRLTVV.

The gene calls are TRBV5-1 and TRBJ1-6; a weak D match, TRBD1 (6 bases). The CDR3 contains 18 residues. The V end lost 2 bases, the J end lost 3 bases, and 18 bases lay between the germline ends. CDR1 SGHRS and CDR2 YFSETQ come from the germline V gene. CDR3 sequence: CASSFDEPGQNYNSPLHF. The DNA of the CDR3 is TGCGCCAGCAGCTTCGATGAACCCGGACAGAACTATAATTCACCCCTCCACTTT.

The V gene is TRBV6-6, the J gene TRBJ2-7; TRBD1 aligns across 8 bases. Losses at the gene ends were 6 bases for V and 4 bases for J; bases not matched to a gene: 11. Germline V gene data show CDR1 as MNHNY and CDR2 as SVGAGI (reference sequence). CDR3 length: 15 residues. The CDR3 DNA reads TGTGCCAGCAGCCCAGGACAGGGAATGGGGTACGAGCAGTACTTC. This codes for CASSPGQGMGYEQYF.

The chain is built from TRBV5-1 and TRBJ2-7; 7 nucleotides agree with TRBD2. CDR1 and CDR2 from the germline V gene are SGHRS and YFSETQ. The CDR3 is 13 amino acids. Losses at the gene ends were 4 bases for V and 4 bases for J; bases not matched to a gene: 5. Written as DNA, the CDR3 is TGCGCCAGCAGCCAGGCGGGGGTGTACGAGCAGTACTTC. Its translation is CASSQAGVYEQYF.

This clone was seen only once. This chain links TRBV28 with TRBJ1-1; maybe TRBD1 (6 bases). The germline V and J ends were trimmed by 1 base and 4 bases, with 16 bases remaining between them. The CDR3 extends over 16 amino acids. CDR1 is MDHEN, CDR2 SYDVKM, per germline. CDR3 DNA: TGTGCCAGCAGTTTATCAGGGGTCCTGGTGATCACTGAAGCTTTCTTT. Its translation is CASSLSGVLVITEAFF.

V usage is TRBV2 and J usage is TRBJ2-3; D uncertain. The V end lost 5 bases, the J end lost 0 bases, and 9 bases lay between the germline ends. The CDR3 is made up of 14 amino acids. Germline V gives CDR1 SNHLY, CDR2 FYNNEI. CDR3 region: CASSLGYSTDTQYF. The CDR3 coding sequence is TGTGCCAGCAGTCTAGGTTATAGCACAGATACGCAGTATTTT.

The chain couples TRBV7-2 to TRBJ2-7, with no clear D. Looked up from germline, CDR1 is SGHTA and CDR2 is FQGNSA. This CDR3 comprises 15 residues. V lost 5 bases and J 5 bases, leaving 19 bases between the germline ends. In DNA form, the CDR3 reads TGTGCCAGCAGCCTAAACGCCCCCTTAGTCCACGAGCAGTACTTC. Amino acids: CASSLNAPLVHEQYF. Full variable domain (outside the CDR3, taken from reference TRBV7-2 and TRBJ2-7): GAGVSQSPSNKVTEKGKDVELRCDPISGHTALYWYRQSLGQGLEFLIYFQGNSAPDKSGLPSDRFSAERTGGSVSTLTIQRTQQEDSAVYLCASSLNAPLVHEQYFGPGTRLTVT.

The chain carries TRBV15 and TRBJ2-3; no definite D call. V lost 0 bases, J lost 6 bases, and 13 bases lay in between. Per germline, CDR1 LNHNV and CDR2 YYDKDF (reference sequence). The CDR3 is 15 residues long. The CDR3 loop is CATSRDGVRMDTQYF. DNA for the CDR3: TGTGCCACCAGCAGAGATGGGGTGAGGATGGATACGCAGTATTTT.

The V gene is TRBV7-9, the J gene TRBJ2-1; 10 nucleotides line up with TRBD2. The J segment lost 7 bases and the V segment lost 5 bases, leaving 14 bases of the junction unmatched. The germline V gene has CDR1 SEHNR and CDR2 FQNEAQ (reference sequence). The CDR3 length is 17 residues. CDR3 sequence reads: CASSPRTSGLLGNEQFF. CDR3 in DNA: TGTGCCAGCAGCCCGAGGACTAGCGGTCTCCTGGGTAATGAGCAGTTCTTC.

This chain connects TRBV7-9 to TRBJ1-5; D possibly corresponds to TRBD1 (6 bases). V was trimmed by 5 bases and J by 11 bases, leaving 13 bases between them. This CDR3 comprises 12 residues. Germline V gene lookup returns CDR1 SEHNR and CDR2 FQNEAQ (reference sequence). The CDR3 nucleotides are TGTGCCAGCAGCGAGATACAGGGTGCCCAGCATTTT. Residues: CASSEIQGAQHF.

The CDR3 spells CASSPNQLANNEQFF. The CDR3 nucleotides read TGTGCCAGCAGTCCAAATCAACTAGCGAACAATGAGCAGTTCTTC. The V gene is TRBV7-6, the J gene TRBJ2-1, with 7 positions matching TRBD2. The J segment lost 5 bases and the V segment lost 6 bases, leaving 10 bases of the junction unmatched. This CDR3 contains 15 residues. The germline gives CDR1 SGHVS, CDR2 FNYEAQ.